These 22 T cell receptor beta chains were all obtained from the same sample, sequenced in a study of sequential checkpoint blockade in melanoma. Stated treatment: randomized to nivolumab then ipilimumab (arm A) or the reverse (arm B). The repertoire was sequenced with immunoSEQ multiplex PCR; TCRdb's copy has only in-frame clones and lacks some. In the table there are more than 15,000 clones, 75% to 85% of which are singletons. Source: CD8+ T cells sorted from blood (inferred from file names), taken from a patient given nivolumab and ipilimumab in sequence. The receptors were sampled from a human donor with melanoma.

The rearrangement joins TRBV29-1 to TRBJ2-7; D not certain. Germline V lookup: CDR1 SQVTM, CDR2 ANQGSEA. The germline V and J ends were trimmed by 2 bases and 4 bases, with 12 bases remaining between them. This CDR3 has 13 amino acids. This CDR3 reads CSVETSLKYEQYF. The CDR3 DNA reads as TGCAGCGTTGAAACCAGTCTCAAGTACGAGCAGTACTTC.

CDR3 sequence reads: CASMGRGTLYGYTF. The CDR3 DNA sequence: TGTGCCAGTATGGGGAGGGGAACCCTCTATGGCTACACCTTC. The rearrangement links TRBV19 to TRBJ1-2, with a weak D call TRBD1 (5 bases). Trimming stripped 7 bases from V and 4 bases from J, with 16 bases between. This CDR3 is 14 amino acids long. Germline CDR1 LNHDA, CDR2 SQIVND (reference sequence). The full variable domain, with the rest looked up from reference TRBV19 and TRBJ1-2, is DGGITQSPKYLFRKEGQNVTLSCEQNLNHDAMYWYRQDPGQGLRLIYYSQIVNDFQKGDIAEGYSVSREKKESFPLTVTSAQKNPTAFYLCASMGRGTLYGYTFGSGTRLTVV.

The chain recombines TRBV7-8 with TRBJ1-5, with no clear D. Germline V gene sequence: CDR1 SGHVS, CDR2 FQNEAQ. CDR3 length equals 15 residues. Trimming removed 2 bases from V and 0 bases from J, with 8 bases in between. Written as DNA, the CDR3 is TGTGCCAGCAGCTTATGGGAGGGTAGCAATCAGCCCCAGCATTTT. Amino acid sequence: CASSLWEGSNQPQHF.

J is TRBJ2-7 and V is TRBV6-1, with 12 bases aligning to TRBD2. J lost 9 bases, V lost 5 bases, and 11 bases had no gene match. The germline CDR1 and CDR2 sequences are MNHNS and SASEGT. This CDR3 is built from 15 residues. CDR3 residues: CASSIRTSGTHGQYF. Here the CDR3 DNA reads TGTGCCAGCAGTATCCGGACTAGCGGGACCCACGGGCAGTACTTC.

CDR3 amino acids: CASRAWGTSSYEQYF. In DNA form, the CDR3 reads TGTGCCAGCAGGGCCTGGGGGACTAGTTCCTACGAGCAGTACTTC. The chain employs TRBV28 and TRBJ2-7, with 8 bases that match TRBD2. The CDR3 loop spans 15 amino acids. With V trimmed by 6 bases and J by 1 base, 8 bases remained unmatched. Looked up from germline, CDR1 is MDHEN and CDR2 is SYDVKM.

This chain links TRBV10-1 with TRBJ2-7; D might be TRBD1 (6 bases). Trimming removed 5 bases at V and 3 bases at J, with 11 bases between. There are 13 residues in the CDR3. The germline V gene encodes CDR1 WNHNN and CDR2 SYGVQD (reference sequence). DNA of the CDR3: TGCGCCAGCAGTAGCAGGGGCCGCTACGAGCAGTACTTC. Amino acids: CASSSRGRYEQYF.

The chain has TRBV7-9 and TRBJ2-6; D might be TRBD2 (5 bases). Trimming left V 2 bases short and J 4 bases short, with 9 bases between. The CDR3 extends over 15 amino acids. Germline loops: CDR1 SEHNR, CDR2 FQNEAQ (reference sequence). This chain's CDR3 is CASSLRESGANVLTF. The DNA of the CDR3 is TGTGCCAGCAGCTTAAGGGAGTCCGGGGCCAACGTCCTGACTTTC.

V usage is TRBV9 and J usage is TRBJ1-6; D unresolved. V gave up 0 bases and J gave up 7 bases, with 8 bases separating them. The CDR3 extends over 14 amino acids. The V gene's germline CDR1 is SGDLS and CDR2 YYNGEE. The CDR3 DNA reads as TGTGCCAGCAGCGTAGCGTACAGAAATTCACCCCTCCACTTT. It yields the protein CASSVAYRNSPLHF.

The V and J genes are TRBV9 and TRBJ1-4; 10 positions agree with TRBD1. The V gene end was trimmed by 3 bases and the J gene end by 8 bases; junction bases not matched to a gene: 10. The CDR3 has 16 amino acids. CDR1 and CDR2 from the germline V gene are SGDLS and YYNGEE. The chain's CDR3 is CASSDYSGTGAEKLFF. The CDR3 DNA follows: TGTGCCAGCAGCGATTACTCCGGGACAGGGGCCGAAAAACTGTTTTTT.

J is TRBJ2-7 and V is TRBV30, with 9 nucleotides matching TRBD2. The CDR3 consists of 14 residues. With 1 base clipped from V and 2 bases from J, the junction kept 3 bases outside the gene matches. Germline loops: CDR1 GTSNPN, CDR2 SVGIG (reference sequence). The CDR3 DNA reads as TGTGCCTGGAGTGGTAGCGGGAGAGCCTACGAGCAGTACTTC. This translates into CAWSGSGRAYEQYF.

V gene TRBV7-9 combines with J gene TRBJ1-4; no definite D call. Per germline, CDR1 SEHNR and CDR2 FQNEAQ (reference sequence). There are 14 residues in the CDR3. Trimming pared 3 bases from V and 0 bases from J, leaving 5 bases between. In DNA form, the CDR3 reads TGTGCCAGCAGCTTTCAGGCAACTAATGAAAAACTGTTTTTT. Residues: CASSFQATNEKLFF.

The chain carries TRBV11-2 and TRBJ2-5, with TRBD1 identical over 8 bases. The J call could be wrong; TRBJ2-7 is a better fit for the DNA end. Germline values: CDR1 SGHAT, CDR2 FQNNGV. The CDR3 has 14 amino acids. CDR3 loop: CASSPRDRSYEQYF. The CDR3 DNA sequence: TGTGCCAGCAGCCCTAGGGACAGGAGCTACGAGCAGTACTTC.

This clone was seen a few times. The chain links TRBV7-9 to TRBJ2-7, with a tentative D call TRBD2 (6 bases). The germline CDR1 and CDR2 sequences are SEHNR and FQNEAQ (reference sequence). CDR3 length equals 14 residues. V was shortened by 4 bases and J by 3 bases, with 13 bases between the two germline ends. The DNA for the CDR3 is TGTGCCAGCAGCTCCCCAGCGCGGGACTACGAGCAGTACTTC. It is translated as CASSSPARDYEQYF.

The gene calls are TRBV30 and TRBJ1-3; 8 bases fit TRBD1. Trimming at V came to 1 base and at J to 9 bases, leaving 5 bases not matched to a gene. The CDR3 is 13 amino acids. The germline V gene has CDR1 GTSNPN and CDR2 SVGIG (reference sequence). As DNA, the CDR3 is TGTGCCTGGAGTGAGACAGGGGCCTTCACCATATATTTT. It codes for CAWSETGAFTIYF.

This clone came up a few times. This chain's CDR3 is CASSLVAGEGYEQYF. CDR3 sequence (DNA): TGTGCCAGCAGTTTGGTAGCGGGAGAGGGGTACGAGCAGTACTTC. The chain recombines TRBV28 with TRBJ2-7, with 9 bases lining up with TRBD2. The V gene's germline CDR1 is MDHEN and CDR2 SYDVKM. J was trimmed by 4 bases and V by 3 bases; bases with no gene match: 7. The length of the CDR3 is 15 residues.

CDR3 protein: CASSLGAGPQETQYF. The CDR3 nucleotides read TGTGCCAGCAGCTTAGGGGCTGGGCCCCAAGAGACCCAGTACTTC. The chain recombines TRBV11-2 with TRBJ2-5; D is uncertain. The CDR3 runs 15 residues. Germline V gene sequence: CDR1 SGHAT, CDR2 FQNNGV. Trimming pared 1 base from V and 1 base from J, leaving 10 bases between. Supplemented by reference TRBV11-2 and TRBJ2-5, the full variable domain reads EAGVAQSPRYKIIEKRQSVAFWCNPISGHATLYWYQQILGQGPKLLIQFQNNGVVDDSQLPKDRFSAERLKGVDSTLKIQPAKLEDSAVYLCASSLGAGPQETQYFGPGTRLLVL.

The rearrangement links TRBV11-1 to TRBJ1-1; maybe TRBD1 (5 bases). The ends were cut back, 5 bases at V and 5 bases at J, with 12 bases in the middle. Germline V CDR1 and CDR2: SGHAT, FQDESV (reference sequence). This CDR3 is built from 13 residues. The DNA for the CDR3 is TGTGCCAGCAGCCCGGATGGGGGGACTGAAGCTTTCTTT. It codes for CASSPDGGTEAFF. The full variable domain, in which reference TRBV11-1 and TRBJ1-1 provide the parts outside the CDR3, is EAEVAQSPRYKITEKSQAVAFWCDPISGHATLYWYRQILGQGPELLVQFQDESVVDDSQLPKDRFSAERLKGVDSTLKIQPAELGDSAMYLCASSPDGGTEAFFGQGTRLTVV.

The chain has TRBV28 and TRBJ1-5, with D possibly being TRBD1 (6 bases). Germline V gene data show CDR1 as MDHEN and CDR2 as SYDVKM. The ends were cut back, 6 bases at V and 5 bases at J, with 20 bases in the middle. CDR3 size: 16 residues. The CDR3 DNA reads TGTGCCAGCAGGGGGGGGGCGGGACCCACTTATCAGCCCCAGCATTTT. It translates to CASRGGAGPTYQPQHF.

The rearrangement links TRBV7-2 to TRBJ2-7; TRBD2 aligns across 10 bases. V was clipped by 4 bases and J by 1 base; unmatched bases: 7. CDR1 is SGHTA and CDR2 is FQGNSA in the germline V gene. The CDR3 is 16 residues long. The CDR3 reads CASSYRLAGLSYEQYF. Here the CDR3 DNA reads TGTGCCAGCAGCTACCGACTAGCGGGCTTATCCTACGAGCAGTACTTC.

The J gene is TRBJ2-1, the V gene TRBV10-1; 7 bases fit TRBD2. In germline, CDR1 is WNHNN, CDR2 SYGVQD (reference sequence). This CDR3 comprises 15 residues. The V gene end was trimmed by 2 bases and the J gene end by 5 bases; junction bases not matched to a gene: 6. In nucleotides, the CDR3 is TGCGCCAGCAGTGAGAAAAGCGGGACTAACAATGAGCAGTTCTTC. It encodes CASSEKSGTNNEQFF.

The chain recombines TRBV10-3 with TRBJ2-7; a weak D match, TRBD1 (6 bases). This CDR3 contains 14 residues. V dropped 8 bases and J dropped 1 base, with 15 bases sitting between them. The germline gives CDR1 ENHRY, CDR2 SYGVKD. DNA of the CDR3: TGTGCCATCGCCCCGACAGGTTCTTCCTACGAGCAGTACTTC. It translates to CAIAPTGSSYEQYF.

The chain couples TRBV7-2 to TRBJ1-5, with D unresolved. Germline V gene sequence: CDR1 SGHTA, CDR2 FQGNSA. The CDR3 length is 16 residues. Trimming stripped 1 base from V and 4 bases from J, with 14 bases between. As DNA, the CDR3 is TGTGCCAGCAGCTTAGGAGGTGACCCTCGGAATCAGCCCCAGCATTTT. It encodes CASSLGGDPRNQPQHF.